The clone carrying this T cell receptor beta chain has just a few counts. The antigen remains undetermined. At one boundary the junction diverges from the germline segment, which might be a read error. These data belong to a study of blood T cells in healthy people across ages. The second PCR ran roughly 6 to 11 cycles with a sample-barcoded 5' primer and J-beta primers. TCRdb reprocessed the 5' RACE reads with MiXCR, giving one entry per CDR3 protein. Of about 1,500,000 distinct CDR3 sequences detected, roughly 27% appear once; the ten largest clones hold about 8%. This CDR3 is built from 16 residues. Looked up from germline, CDR1 is MNHEY and CDR2 is SVGEGT. Study observations and caveats: Age advanced and TCR beta diversity per million T cells fell, roughly linearly. Naive CD4+ cell counts and diversity both ran higher in long-lived than in aged donors.

The chain has TRBV6-2 or TRBV6-3 and TRBJ2-1, with a possible D match to TRBD1 (8 bases). Material: blood. The sequence derives from a woman younger than 45 in good health. CDR3 sequence: CASSYSTSGTGNERFF. CDR3 bases: TGTGCCAGCAGTTACTCGACCAGCGGGACAGGCAATGAGCGGTTCTTC.